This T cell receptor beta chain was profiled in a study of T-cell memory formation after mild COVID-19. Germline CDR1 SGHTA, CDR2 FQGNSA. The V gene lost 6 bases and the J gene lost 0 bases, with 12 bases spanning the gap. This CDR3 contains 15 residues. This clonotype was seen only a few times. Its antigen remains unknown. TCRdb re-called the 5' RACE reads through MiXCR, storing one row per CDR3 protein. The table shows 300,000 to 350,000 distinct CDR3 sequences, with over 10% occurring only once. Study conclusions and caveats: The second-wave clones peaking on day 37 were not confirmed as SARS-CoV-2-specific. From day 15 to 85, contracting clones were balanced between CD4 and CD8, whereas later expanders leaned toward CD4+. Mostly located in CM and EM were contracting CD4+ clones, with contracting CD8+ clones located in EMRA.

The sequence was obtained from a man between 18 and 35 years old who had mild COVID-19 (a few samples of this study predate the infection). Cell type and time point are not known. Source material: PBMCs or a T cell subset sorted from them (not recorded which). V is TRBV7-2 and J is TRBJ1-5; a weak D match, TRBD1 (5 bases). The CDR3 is CASRTDRNSNQPQHF. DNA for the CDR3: TGTGCCAGCAGGACCGACAGAAATAGCAATCAGCCCCAGCATTTT.